The entry below gives a single TCR beta chain sequence along with its context. Clones were sequenced by immunoSEQ multiplex PCR, and TCRdb holds only the in-frame ones, with some missing. The sample consists of under 300,000 clones, around four fifths of them appearing once. V gave up 6 bases and J gave up 10 bases; unmatched junction bases: 10. The germline V gene encodes CDR1 MDHEN and CDR2 SYDVKM. This CDR3 region has 14 residues. This sample is part of a study of blood T cell repertoires in COVID-19. Across the study: Material from acute and convalescent COVID-19 was sourced from the United States, Italy and Spain. Sources were T cells, B-cell-depleted T cells, or PBMCs; the material itself was cDNA or gDNA.

This sequence joins TRBV28 and TRBJ1-3, with 9 bases lining up with TRBD1. The TCR comes from a woman between 40 and 55 years old with active or convalescent COVID-19. The source material was peripheral blood. CDR3 nucleotides: TGTGCCAGCAGAAGGACAGGGGAAAAGGGGACCATATATTTT. Its translation is CASRRTGEKGTIYF.